These 30 T cell receptor beta chains were sequenced from one sample in a study of T cells in Graves' hyperthyroidism and ophthalmopathy. RNA transcripts were the template for amplifying TCR beta CDR3 regions. TCR CDR3 regions were first amplified by RT-PCR with HTBI primers. TCRdb re-analysed the multiplex PCR reads in MiXCR, keeping a single row per CDR3 protein. This sample has hundreds of thousands of distinct CDR3 sequences, with over 15% found just once. The sample consisted of blood. Source of these receptors: a woman between 18 and 29 years old with Graves' hyperthyroidism.

This clonotype was observed many times. The chain uses TRBV12-3 or TRBV12-4 and TRBJ2-5, with D perhaps matching TRBD2 (6 bases). The CDR3 has 16 residues. Trimming removed 7 bases at V and 4 bases at J, with 22 bases between. The CDR3 protein is CASTLGGTFRGETQYF. As DNA, the CDR3 is TGTGCCAGCACCCTTGGGGGGACCTTCCGAGGAGAGACCCAGTACTTC.

This clonotype showed up many times. The chain couples TRBV5-1 to TRBJ2-5, with 7 positions matching TRBD1. V was pared by 0 bases and J by 4 bases, with 3 bases of the junction left unmatched. Germline V CDR1 and CDR2: SGHRS, YFSETQ. The CDR3 covers 14 residues. CDR3 amino acids: CASSLGAGGETQYF. In DNA, the CDR3 is TGCGCCAGCAGCTTGGGGGCAGGGGGAGAGACCCAGTACTTC.

In its sample, this clonotype was seen many times. The chain combines TRBV20-1 with TRBJ2-7; 7 bases agree with TRBD2. Trimming took 0 bases from V and 3 from J; bases not matched to a gene: 11. Looked up from germline, CDR1 is DFQATT and CDR2 is SNEGSKA (reference sequence). The CDR3 is 16 residues long. CDR3 region: CSARDRGGGRYYEQYF. CDR3 in DNA: TGCAGTGCTAGAGATCGTGGGGGGGGACGATACTACGAGCAGTACTTC.

This clonotype was seen at least ten times. The V call is TRBV12-3 or TRBV12-4, the J call TRBJ1-5; D not certain. Trimming shortened V by 0 bases and J by 5 bases, and 8 bases separated the two germline ends. The CDR3 covers 14 residues. The CDR3 bases are TGTGCCAGCAGTTTAGCTAATTACCATCAGCCCCAGCATTTT. This translates into CASSLANYHQPQHF.

This clonotype was observed a handful of times. The V call is TRBV20-1, the J call TRBJ2-7, with TRBD2 matching over 11 bases. Per germline, CDR1 DFQATT and CDR2 SNEGSKA (reference sequence). Losses at the gene ends were 6 bases for V and 12 bases for J; bases not matched to a gene: 19. This CDR3 is built from 15 residues. Here the CDR3 reads CSALKVLAGGPLRYF. The CDR3 DNA follows: TGCAGTGCATTAAAGGTCCTAGCGGGGGGCCCCCTGCGGTACTTC.

J is TRBJ1-1 and V is TRBV3-1; TRBD1 might be the D (6 bases). There are 18 residues in the CDR3. Germline lookup yields CDR1 LGHDT and CDR2 YNNKEL (reference sequence). Trimming shortened V by 4 bases and J by 1 base, and 22 bases separated the two germline ends. CDR3 coding DNA: TGTGCCAGCAGCCCCTGGCGGGGGGCTGGGGTGGGGAACACTGAAGCTTTCTTT. Translation: CASSPWRGAGVGNTEAFF. The full variable domain, with the rest looked up from reference TRBV3-1 and TRBJ1-1, is DTAVSQTPKYLVTQMGNDKSIKCEQNLGHDTMYWYKQDSKKFLKIMFSYNNKELIINETVPNRFSPKSPDKAHLNLHINSLELGDSAVYFCASSPWRGAGVGNTEAFFGQGTRLTVV.

This clonotype was observed a few times. The chain combines TRBV30 with TRBJ2-2, with D possibly matching TRBD2 (6 bases). In germline, CDR1 is GTSNPN, CDR2 SVGIG (reference sequence). Deletions cut 4 bases from V and 1 base from J, with 7 bases between. This CDR3 contains 13 residues. As DNA, the CDR3 is TGTGCCTGGATGGAGGGGAACACCGGGGAGCTGTTTTTT. Its translation is CAWMEGNTGELFF.

This clonotype was seen many times. This chain links TRBV5-6 with TRBJ1-2; D gene unclear. Germline CDR1 is SGHDT and CDR2 is YYEEEE. V lost 4 bases, J lost 3 bases, and 13 bases lay in between. This CDR3 spans 14 amino acids. The chain's CDR3 is CASSRQVSHYGYTF. CDR3 nucleotide sequence: TGTGCCAGCAGCCGGCAGGTCTCGCACTATGGCTACACCTTC.

This clonotype was seen repeatedly, ten times or more. The chain uses TRBV7-9 and TRBJ2-7; D possibly corresponds to TRBD2 (6 bases). In germline, CDR1 is SEHNR, CDR2 FQNEAQ (reference sequence). CDR3 size: 15 residues. V gave up 10 bases and J gave up 2 bases, with 21 bases separating them. CDR3: CATLDYRRHTYEQYF. In DNA, the CDR3 is TGTGCCACCTTGGACTATCGTCGGCATACCTACGAGCAGTACTTC.

This clonotype showed up many times. J is TRBJ1-3 and V is TRBV2; D unclear. Looked up from germline, CDR1 is SNHLY and CDR2 is FYNNEI. V gave up 7 bases and J gave up 0 bases, with 13 bases separating them. There are 15 residues in the CDR3. CDR3 residues: CASKGTFSSGNTIYF. The DNA of the CDR3 is TGTGCCAGCAAGGGAACCTTTAGCTCTGGAAACACCATATATTTT.

This clonotype was counted many times. The chain recombines TRBV2 with TRBJ1-2; no firm D call. The CDR3 runs 12 residues. Trimming pared 7 bases from V and 4 bases from J, leaving 10 bases between. Germline V gene data show CDR1 as SNHLY and CDR2 as FYNNEI. The CDR3 nucleotides are TGTGCCAGCACCACAAAATCCTATGGCTACACCTTC. Its translation: CASTTKSYGYTF. Based on the CDR3 plus reference TRBV2 and TRBJ1-2, the full variable domain is EPEVTQTPSHQVTQMGQEVILRCVPISNHLYFYWYRQILGQKVEFLVSFYNNEISEKSEIFDDQFSVERPDGSNFTLKIRSTKLEDSAMYFCASTTKSYGYTFGSGTRLTVV.

The rearrangement uses TRBV11-3 and TRBJ2-2; D is perhaps TRBD1 (5 bases). The CDR3 runs to 14 residues. V was trimmed by 3 bases and J by 5 bases, leaving 10 bases between them. CDR1 SGHNT and CDR2 YENEEA come from the germline V gene. The CDR3 reads CASSFLQGTGELFF. In nucleotides, the CDR3 is TGTGCCAGCAGCTTTCTCCAGGGTACCGGGGAGCTGTTTTTT. Full variable domain (remainder filled in from reference TRBV11-3 and TRBJ2-2): EAGVVQSPRYKIIEKKQPVAFWCNPISGHNTLYWYLQNLGQGPELLIRYENEEAVDDSQLPKDRFSAERLKGVDSTLKIQPAELGDSAVYLCASSFLQGTGELFFGEGSRLTVL.

V and J are TRBV19 and TRBJ1-1, with D uncertain. The CDR3 consists of 13 residues. Germline V gives CDR1 LNHDA, CDR2 SQIVND (reference sequence). V lost 3 bases, J lost 5 bases, and 10 bases lay in between. The CDR3 DNA follows: TGTGCCAGTAGTATCCGAGGAAGGACTGAAGCTTTCTTT. Its protein is CASSIRGRTEAFF. The full variable domain, completed using reference TRBV19 and TRBJ1-1, is DGGITQSPKYLFRKEGQNVTLSCEQNLNHDAMYWYRQDPGQGLRLIYYSQIVNDFQKGDIAEGYSVSREKKESFPLTVTSAQKNPTAFYLCASSIRGRTEAFFGQGTRLTVV.

V gene TRBV7-9 combines with J gene TRBJ2-7; possible D gene TRBD2, 5 bases. Germline CDR1 reads SEHNR; CDR2 reads FQNEAQ (reference sequence). Trimming took 4 bases from V and 4 from J, leaving 14 bases between them. The CDR3 has 14 amino acids. CDR3 nucleotides: TGTGCCAGCAGCTATACGGGGTCGAAATACGAGCAGTACTTC. Translated: CASSYTGSKYEQYF.

This clonotype was found many times. J is TRBJ2-5 and V is TRBV2; D possibly corresponds to TRBD2 (7 bases). V lost 1 base and J 1 base, leaving 13 bases between the germline ends. Germline CDR1 reads SNHLY; CDR2 reads FYNNEI. This CDR3 has 16 amino acids. CDR3 sequence: CASSEDEGGRQETQYF. Here the CDR3 DNA reads TGTGCCAGCAGTGAAGATGAGGGGGGGCGCCAAGAGACCCAGTACTTC.

This clonotype showed up many times. The chain recombines TRBV25-1 with TRBJ2-5, with a tentative D call TRBD1 (5 bases). CDR3 size: 15 residues. Germline V lookup: CDR1 MGHDK, CDR2 SYGVNS. Trimming shortened V by 1 base and J by 1 base, and 10 bases separated the two germline ends. DNA of the CDR3: TGTGCCAGCAGTGAATTAGGGGATATCCAAGAGACCCAGTACTTC. Translating gives CASSELGDIQETQYF.

V is TRBV7-2 and J is TRBJ1-1; maybe TRBD1 (5 bases). Germline V gene lookup returns CDR1 SGHTA and CDR2 FQGNSA. The CDR3 sequence is 14 residues long. V lost 5 bases and J lost 7, with 17 bases in between. The CDR3 nucleotides are TGTGCCAGCAGCCTTTACGGGGGGGTACGTGAAGCTTTCTTT. The encoded protein is CASSLYGGVREAFF.

There are many counts of this clonotype. V and J are TRBV6-1 and TRBJ1-6; D call uncertain. The ends were cut back, 4 bases at V and 10 bases at J, with 11 bases in the middle. The CDR3 is 13 amino acids. Germline CDR1 MNHNS, CDR2 SASEGT. This CDR3 is CASSVGVWSPLHF. DNA for the CDR3: TGTGCCAGCAGTGTGGGTGTTTGGTCACCCCTCCACTTT.

This clonotype appeared a few times. The rearrangement links TRBV10-1 to TRBJ2-7; D unclear. CDR1 WNHNN and CDR2 SYGVQD come from the germline V gene (reference sequence). The CDR3 is 14 amino acids. V lost 4 bases and J lost 3, with 13 bases in between. CDR3 sequence (DNA): TGCGCCAGCAGTGCGGCCTGGCTCTTCTACGAGCAGTACTTC. This encodes CASSAAWLFYEQYF.

This clonotype was counted at least ten times. This may stem from a read error, because a much larger clone lies one nucleotide away. The chain couples TRBV6-1 to TRBJ2-2; no reliable D call. The V gene's germline CDR1 is MNHNS and CDR2 SASEGT. Trimming took 8 bases from V and 6 from J, leaving 10 bases between them. This CDR3 is 12 amino acids long. The CDR3 nucleotides are TGTGCCAGCGCCCCACTGGCCGGGGAGCTGTTTTTT. It codes for CASAPLAGELFF.

Ten or more counts support this clonotype. The V and J genes are TRBV28 and TRBJ1-5; D not resolved. CDR1 and CDR2 (germline): MDHEN, SYDVKM. The CDR3 runs 13 residues. The V end was cut by 3 bases, the J end by 7 bases, with 10 bases between. CDR3 amino acids: CASSFRVGQPQHF. As DNA, the CDR3 is TGTGCCAGCAGTTTTCGTGTCGGGCAGCCCCAGCATTTT.

This clonotype was seen ten or more times. V gene TRBV4-2 combines with J gene TRBJ2-7; TRBD2 matches at 9 bases. The germline V gene encodes CDR1 LGHNA and CDR2 YNFKEQ. The CDR3 has 16 residues. Trimming removed 3 bases from V and 7 bases from J; junction bases left unmatched: 13. This CDR3 is CASSQEKMGLASEQYF. DNA of the CDR3: TGTGCCAGCAGCCAGGAGAAGATGGGACTAGCCTCGGAGCAGTACTTC.

Many counts were recorded for this clonotype. This chain joins TRBV12-3 or TRBV12-4 and TRBJ1-3, with D unclear. The CDR3 length is 13 residues. V lost 4 bases to trimming and J lost 4 bases, with 8 bases between them. Written as DNA, the CDR3 is TGTGCCAGCAGTTCCATAACCGGAAACACCATATATTTT. Its protein product is CASSSITGNTIYF.

This clonotype came up many times. The rearrangement joins TRBV14 to TRBJ2-5, with D unclear. Germline assignment: CDR1 SGHDN and CDR2 FVKESK. Trimming left V 1 base short and J 6 bases short, with 9 bases between. This CDR3 region has 13 residues. CDR3 sequence reads: CASSQGPHQTQYF. Written as DNA, the CDR3 is TGTGCCAGCAGCCAAGGACCTCACCAGACCCAGTACTTC.

J is TRBJ1-3 and V is TRBV7-2; D is unresolved. The V end lost 4 bases, the J end lost 0 bases, and 4 bases lay between the germline ends. The CDR3 loop spans 13 amino acids. Germline CDR1 and CDR2: SGHTA and FQGNSA. The CDR3 reads CASSWYSGNTIYF. The CDR3 bases are TGTGCCAGCAGCTGGTACTCTGGAAACACCATATATTTT.

This chain links TRBV20-1 with TRBJ1-1, with no clear D. Germline V gene lookup returns CDR1 DFQATT and CDR2 SNEGSKA (reference sequence). V shed 3 bases and J shed 3 bases, with 8 bases lying between them. This CDR3 region has 12 residues. As DNA, the CDR3 is TGCAGTGCTAGCCATACGGACACTGAAGCTTTCTTT. Amino acid sequence: CSASHTDTEAFF.

The table lists this clonotype with many counts. The rearrangement uses TRBV9 and TRBJ2-7; 8 nucleotides match TRBD2. Trimming at V came to 0 bases and at J to 5 bases, leaving 7 bases not matched to a gene. CDR3 length: 15 residues. CDR1 and CDR2 from the germline V gene are SGDLS and YYNGEE. CDR3 in DNA: TGTGCCAGCAGCGTAGATCTGCTAGCGGGTAACGAGCAGTACTTC. Its protein is CASSVDLLAGNEQYF.

The chain has TRBV6-5 and TRBJ2-5, with D unresolved. The CDR3 is 15 residues long. The germline gives CDR1 MNHEY, CDR2 SVGAGI. The V gene lost 0 bases and the J gene lost 5 bases, with 13 bases spanning the gap. In nucleotides, the CDR3 is TGTGCCAGCAGTTACTCGAGGACGGAAACGGAGACCCAGTACTTC. The encoded protein is CASSYSRTETETQYF.

The chain couples TRBV12-3 or TRBV12-4 to TRBJ1-6; D remains ambiguous. The CDR3 totals 13 residues. V was trimmed by 3 bases and J by 10 bases, leaving 10 bases between them. The CDR3 here is CASSFMGSSPLHF. In DNA, the CDR3 is TGTGCCAGCAGTTTCATGGGTTCATCACCCCTCCACTTT.

This clonotype was recorded many times. The chain recombines TRBV6-2 or TRBV6-3 with TRBJ2-7, with D tentatively TRBD2 (6 bases). Germline values: CDR1 MNHEY, CDR2 SVGEGT. V dropped 0 bases and J dropped 4 bases, with 16 bases sitting between them. There are 16 residues in the CDR3. The CDR3 spells CASSYSVDGRTYEQYF. CDR3 coding DNA: TGTGCCAGCAGTTACTCGGTCGACGGGAGAACTTACGAGCAGTACTTC.